Each of the 6 T cell receptor beta chains below was sequenced from the same sample in a study of control samples from healthy donors and cancer patients. Profiled with immunoSEQ multiplex PCR; TCRdb holds only in-frame clones, not every one. The data contain 45,000 to 60,000 clones, roughly 92% of them seen just once; the ten biggest clones take up just under 0.8%. Specimen: PBMCs. These receptors came from a man younger than 45 with colorectal cancer.

This clone was seen only a few times. The chain has TRBV29-1 and TRBJ1-2; D ambiguous. Germline CDR1 SQVTM, CDR2 ANQGSEA. The germline V and J ends were trimmed by 5 bases and 2 bases, with 15 bases remaining between them. The CDR3 spans 14 residues. CDR3 DNA sequence: TGCAGCGTTCATAGTTACGGAGAGAACTATGGCTACACCTTC. It yields the protein CSVHSYGENYGYTF. Variable domain in full (rest from reference TRBV29-1 and TRBJ1-2): SAVISQKPSRDICQRGTSLTIQCQVDSQVTMMFWYRQQPGQSLTLIATANQGSEATYESGFVIDKFPISRPNLTFSTLTVSNMSPEDSSIYLCSVHSYGENYGYTFGSGTRLTVV.

CDR3 protein: CASSQDGGEVPGGYTF. In DNA form, the CDR3 reads TGCGCCAGCAGCCAAGATGGAGGGGAGGTGCCTGGGGGCTACACCTTC. This chain uses TRBV4-3 with TRBJ1-2, with D possibly TRBD1 on 5 matching bases. Trimming stripped 0 bases from V and 8 bases from J, with 19 bases between. The length of the CDR3 is 16 residues. Per germline, CDR1 LGHNA and CDR2 YSLEER.

This rearrangement joins TRBV7-2 to TRBJ1-4; 8 nucleotides align to TRBD1. Looked up from germline, CDR1 is SGHTA and CDR2 is FQGNSA. V dropped 3 bases and J dropped 8; count of bases not matched to a gene: 2. This CDR3 is 13 amino acids long. The CDR3 sequence: CASSFRGQEKLFF. The CDR3, as DNA: TGTGCCAGCAGCTTCAGGGGGCAGGAAAAACTGTTTTTT.

V is TRBV12-3 or TRBV12-4 and J is TRBJ2-7, with D uncertain. The CDR3 runs 12 residues. V dropped 5 bases and J dropped 5 bases, with 10 bases sitting between them. CDR3: CASSTRPDEQYF. The CDR3 DNA sequence: TGTGCCAGCAGTACCCGCCCGGACGAGCAGTACTTC.

In this sample, this clone turned up a few times. The chain uses TRBV6-5 and TRBJ1-1; D remains unclear. Looked up from germline, CDR1 is MNHEY and CDR2 is SVGAGI. V was clipped by 8 bases and J by 0 bases, with 7 bases between them. The CDR3 consists of 12 residues. CDR3 in amino acids: CASGEMNTEAFF. CDR3 DNA sequence: TGTGCCAGCGGGGAGATGAACACTGAAGCTTTCTTT.

The V call is TRBV7-2, the J call TRBJ2-7, with TRBD1 matching 8 bases. The CDR3 is 15 amino acids. Germline values: CDR1 SGHTA, CDR2 FQGNSA. V trimming: 2 bases; J trimming: 5 bases; junction bases outside the gene matches: 8. This chain's CDR3 is CASSLLAGGFHEQYF. CDR3 nucleotides: TGTGCCAGCAGCTTATTGGCAGGGGGCTTCCACGAGCAGTACTTC.